This is a list of T cell receptor beta chains from one sample in a study of T-cell memory formation after mild COVID-19. TCRdb passed the 5' RACE reads through MiXCR, listing each CDR3 protein once. In the table there are 300,000 to 400,000 distinct CDR3 sequences, 25% to 30% of which are singletons. The sample was PBMCs or a T cell subset sorted from them (not recorded which). The source of these receptors is an adult woman who had mild COVID-19 (a few samples of this study predate the infection). Cell type and time point are not known. CDR3s leave out the opening cysteine and the closing phenylalanine or tryptophan. D genes are given only for firm matches.

10 TRBJ2-3 TRBV5-1 - ASSLVGDTQY
14 TRBJ2-7 TRBV7-2 - ASSSLGGVLIYEQY
13 TRBJ2-7 TRBV3-1 TRBD2 ASSRGTSGYYEQY
11 TRBJ2-2 TRBV20-1 - SARDGDTGELF
11 TRBJ2-7 TRBV4-2 TRBD2 ASSGLAGYEQY
13 TRBJ1-4 TRBV19 - ASSSGTAEGVRLF
12 TRBJ2-3 TRBV5-1 - ASSPGTLRDTQY
17 TRBJ2-1 TRBV5-6 TRBD2 ASSLSLAGDGGSYNEQF
13 TRBJ2-5 TRBV15 - ATSRRLGGQETQY
12 TRBJ2-3 TRBV20-1 - SAPTETFTDTQY
18 TRBJ2-7 TRBV5-1 TRBD2 ASSLEYETSGRMSSYEQY
13 TRBJ2-2 TRBV10-3 - AISDPGGVLGELF
14 TRBJ2-3 TRBV5-1 TRBD1 ASSHGQVGATDTQY
15 TRBJ2-6 TRBV19 TRBD2 ASSDYGGGSGANVLT
13 TRBJ1-1 TRBV5-1 - ASSLDAGGNTEAF
14 TRBJ1-3 TRBV6-5 - ASSQGAPNSGNTIY
12 TRBJ1-1 TRBV3-1 TRBD1 ASSQVQGATEAF
13 TRBJ1-2 TRBV15 - ATSRDRSGALGYT
12 TRBJ1-4 TRBV6-5 TRBD1 ASSLQGNNEKLF
17 TRBJ2-7 TRBV12-3/TRBV12-4 TRBD1 ASSLARVGTGRSHYEQY
15 TRBJ1-5 TRBV3-1 TRBD1 ASSRTGKSSSNQPQH
12 TRBJ2-1 TRBV7-9 - ASSSPTPGNEQF
9 TRBJ1-1 TRBV10-3 TRBD1 AIHRGTEAF
13 TRBJ1-4 TRBV20-1 TRBD1 SARARQGRNEKLF
13 TRBJ1-5 TRBV12-3/TRBV12-4 - ASEGDGYSNQPQH
12 TRBJ1-1 TRBV5-1 - ASSLGDLNTEAF
13 TRBJ2-7 TRBV5-1 TRBD2 ASSLASGEFYEQY
15 TRBJ2-5 TRBV9 TRBD2 ASSVASGSVVSETQY
11 TRBJ1-5 TRBV10-3 - AISEGGNQPQH
11 TRBJ2-1 TRBV6-5 TRBD1 ASRKTGVEEQF
12 TRBJ1-1 TRBV12-3/TRBV12-4 - ASKGGQTNTEAF
12 TRBJ1-5 TRBV21-1 - ASSNYPGFQPQH
12 TRBJ1-1 TRBV7-2 TRBD1 ASSLYDRVTEAF
12 TRBJ2-2 TRBV5-1 - ASSLVVGTGELF
13 TRBJ1-1 TRBV7-2 - ASSLEPGRNTEAF